These 32 T cell receptor beta chains originate from one sample sequenced in a study of blood T cell repertoires in COVID-19. Data came from immunoSEQ multiplex PCR; TCRdb stores just in-frame clones and leaves some out. The data contain roughly 200,000 clones, 81% of them seen just once; the ten biggest clones take up approximately 10%. Sequenced sample: peripheral blood. These receptors all stem from a woman aged 40 to 50 with COVID-19, enrolled during active disease.

The DNA of the CDR3 is TGTGCCAGCAGCCCTGACAGGGTTGCTCAGCCCCAGCATTTT. It codes for CASSPDRVAQPQHF. V usage is TRBV7-8 and J usage is TRBJ1-5; 7 positions agree with TRBD1. V lost 5 bases, J lost 6 bases, and 7 bases stayed unmatched. The germline V gene has CDR1 SGHVS and CDR2 FQNEAQ. CDR3 length: 14 residues.

The rearrangement joins TRBV7-3 to TRBJ2-3; D gene unclear. The CDR3 length is 16 residues. The germline V and J ends were trimmed by 5 bases and 1 base, with 16 bases remaining between them. In germline, CDR1 is SGHTA, CDR2 FQGTGA. The CDR3 DNA follows: TGTGCCAGCAGCCCTGGGCCAAATTGGGGCACAGATACGCAGTATTTT. Residues: CASSPGPNWGTDTQYF.

The V gene is TRBV7-8, the J gene TRBJ1-1; the D gene is possibly TRBD1 (6 bases). The ends were cut back, 5 bases at V and 3 bases at J, with 13 bases in the middle. The CDR3 has 14 residues. Germline V gene data show CDR1 as SGHVS and CDR2 as FQNEAQ. In DNA form, the CDR3 reads TGTGCCAGCAGCGCAGGGGTCTGGGACACTGAAGCTTTCTTT. Translating gives CASSAGVWDTEAFF.

A single count supports this clone. The chain combines TRBV7-9 with TRBJ2-7, with 8 bases that match TRBD2. CDR3 size: 14 residues. V gave up 5 bases and J gave up 3 bases; unmatched junction bases: 6. Germline V CDR1 and CDR2: SEHNR, FQNEAQ (reference sequence). The CDR3 reads CASSPGGGVYEQYV. CDR3 in DNA: TGTGCCAGCAGCCCCGGGGGGGGAGTCTACGAGCAGTACGTC.

This clone has a single count. The rearrangement uses TRBV15 and TRBJ1-2, with a tentative D call TRBD1 (5 bases). The germline CDR1 and CDR2 sequences are LNHNV and YYDKDF (reference sequence). The CDR3 covers 13 residues. The germline V and J ends were trimmed by 3 bases and 4 bases, with 9 bases remaining between them. CDR3 in DNA: TGTGCCACCAGCAGGGACAAAGTCTATGGCTACACCTTC. Protein sequence: CATSRDKVYGYTF.

The V call is TRBV3-1 (or the pseudogene TRBV3-2), the J call TRBJ2-3, with a possible D match to TRBD1 (5 bases). V lost 6 bases, J lost 1 base, and 11 bases lay in between. The CDR3 consists of 14 residues. Looked up from germline, CDR1 is LGHDT and CDR2 is YNNKEL (reference sequence). CDR3 sequence: CASRREGGTDTQYF. The DNA of the CDR3 is TGTGCCAGCAGGAGAGAAGGGGGCACAGATACGCAGTATTTT.

The rearrangement links TRBV29-1 to TRBJ1-5; the D is unclear. CDR3 size: 14 residues. V lost 3 bases, J lost 0 bases, and 9 bases lay in between. Germline loops: CDR1 SQVTM, CDR2 ANQGSEA. CDR3 DNA sequence: TGCAGCGTTGAGCGTGCCTATAGCAATCAGCCCCAGCATTTT. Translating gives CSVERAYSNQPQHF.

The gene calls are TRBV18 and TRBJ2-7; TRBD2 aligns across 8 bases. The ends lost 4 bases at V and 3 bases at J; junction bases unmatched: 5. Germline CDR1 is KGHSH and CDR2 is LQKENI. The CDR3 runs to 14 residues. CDR3 DNA: TGTGCCAGCTCACTCTCTAGCGGGTACTACGAGCAGTACTTC. Protein product: CASSLSSGYYEQYF.

This clone was recorded only once. The chain is built from TRBV2 and TRBJ2-5, with 7 bases identical to TRBD2. This CDR3 has 17 amino acids. Trimming removed 6 bases from V and 0 bases from J; junction bases left unmatched: 13. Looked up from germline, CDR1 is SNHLY and CDR2 is FYNNEI. The DNA for the CDR3 is TGTGCCAGCAGGGGTCGTGGTCTGGCGGGGGACCAAGAGACCCAGTACTTC. As protein: CASRGRGLAGDQETQYF.

The chain recombines TRBV28 with TRBJ2-7; D remains ambiguous. This CDR3 spans 11 amino acids. CDR1 and CDR2 from the germline V gene are MDHEN and SYDVKM. V was clipped by 4 bases and J by 3 bases, with 4 bases between them. CDR3 in amino acids: CASSSYYEQYF. CDR3 nucleotide sequence: TGTGCCAGCAGTTCTTACTACGAGCAGTACTTC.

The chain employs TRBV5-5 and TRBJ1-1, with TRBD1 matching 8 bases. J was trimmed by 3 bases and V by 2 bases; bases with no gene match: 3. The CDR3 loop spans 14 amino acids. CDR1 is SGHKS, CDR2 YYEKEE, per germline (reference sequence). CDR3 protein: CASSLIQGDTEAFF. CDR3 bases: TGTGCCAGCAGCTTAATACAGGGGGACACTGAAGCTTTCTTT.

The chain links TRBV24-1 to TRBJ1-1; possible D gene TRBD1, 5 bases. This CDR3 is built from 12 residues. V lost 3 bases, J lost 10 bases, and 11 bases lay in between. Germline V CDR1 and CDR2: KGHDR, SFDVKD. This CDR3 reads CATSDPGGRAFF. CDR3 in DNA: TGTGCCACCAGTGATCCCGGGGGGAGAGCTTTCTTT.

This clone came up once. The V gene is TRBV2, the J gene TRBJ2-1; 12 nucleotides agree with TRBD2. V dropped 5 bases and J dropped 8; count of bases not matched to a gene: 7. Germline loops: CDR1 SNHLY, CDR2 FYNNEI. The CDR3 covers 15 residues. This CDR3 is CASSSLAGGPDEQFF. The CDR3 coding sequence is TGTGCCAGCAGTAGCCTAGCGGGAGGGCCAGATGAGCAGTTCTTC.

The genes are TRBV11-2 and TRBJ1-1; no firm D call. The V gene's germline CDR1 is SGHAT and CDR2 FQNNGV. The CDR3 spans 19 residues. V lost 2 bases to trimming and J lost 1 base, with 23 bases between them. CDR3 in DNA: TGTGCCAGCAGCTTATTTCCCCGGGGAGCCCTCAACAAGAACACTGAAGCTTTCTTT. Amino acid sequence: CASSLFPRGALNKNTEAFF. The full variable domain, completed using reference TRBV11-2 and TRBJ1-1, is EAGVAQSPRYKIIEKRQSVAFWCNPISGHATLYWYQQILGQGPKLLIQFQNNGVVDDSQLPKDRFSAERLKGVDSTLKIQPAKLEDSAVYLCASSLFPRGALNKNTEAFFGQGTRLTVV.

This clone appeared a few times. The V and J genes are TRBV23-1 and TRBJ2-3; TRBD1 aligns across 7 bases. TRBV23-1 is labeled an ORF, and its function is uncertain. There are 15 residues in the CDR3. With V trimmed by 5 bases and J by 2 bases, 7 bases remained unmatched. CDR3 in DNA: TGCGCCAGCAGTGGGGACAGCACTTTCACAGATACGCAGTATTTT. Translating it yields CASSGDSTFTDTQYF.

V is TRBV29-1 and J is TRBJ2-1; a weak D match, TRBD1 (5 bases). V was cut by 0 bases and J by 5 bases, with 8 bases left in between. The CDR3 length is 13 residues. Germline-derived CDR1 and CDR2 are SQVTM and ANQGSEA. CDR3: CSVEDGQNNEQFF. CDR3 nucleotide sequence: TGCAGCGTTGAAGACGGACAAAACAATGAGCAGTTCTTC.

The rearrangement links TRBV4-1 to TRBJ1-6, with D perhaps TRBD1 (5 bases). CDR3 length equals 18 residues. V was shortened by 1 base and J by 1 base, with 14 bases between the two germline ends. Germline assignment: CDR1 MGHRA and CDR2 YSYEKL. CDR3 protein: CASSQALVGGSYNSPLHF. In nucleotides, the CDR3 is TGCGCCAGCAGCCAAGCCCTGGTTGGGGGGTCCTATAATTCACCCCTCCACTTT.

The chain uses TRBV28 and TRBJ1-5; TRBD1 agrees at 7 bases. Germline V lookup: CDR1 MDHEN, CDR2 SYDVKM. The ends lost 5 bases at V and 7 bases at J; junction bases unmatched: 11. The length of the CDR3 is 15 residues. CDR3 in DNA: TGTGCCAGCAGTGGGACAGCTCTCTTGCGGCAGCCCCAGCATTTT. Translation: CASSGTALLRQPQHF.

This chain connects TRBV2 to TRBJ2-1; TRBD1 is a possible D gene (6 bases). The germline V gene encodes CDR1 SNHLY and CDR2 FYNNEI. Trimming pared 7 bases from V and 7 bases from J, leaving 23 bases between. This CDR3 region has 16 residues. The chain's CDR3 is CASTRRSRQAENEQFF. Written as DNA, the CDR3 is TGTGCCAGCACCCGAAGATCTAGACAGGCCGAGAATGAGCAGTTCTTC.

The J gene is TRBJ1-1, the V gene TRBV27; 9 bases match TRBD1. Germline V gene sequence: CDR1 MNHEY, CDR2 SMNVEV (reference sequence). Trimming cost V 5 bases and J 5 bases; bases outside gene matches: 6. The CDR3 has 14 residues. This CDR3 is CASSTGGAGTEAFF. For the CDR3, the DNA is TGTGCCAGCAGTACAGGGGGCGCAGGTACTGAAGCTTTCTTT.

The chain uses TRBV30 and TRBJ1-2, with D possibly being TRBD1 (5 bases). V lost 0 bases to trimming and J lost 7 bases, with 9 bases between them. CDR1 and CDR2 from the germline V gene are GTSNPN and SVGIG (reference sequence). There are 12 residues in the CDR3. In nucleotides, the CDR3 is TGTGCCTGGAGTGTACAGGCATTTGGCTACACCTTC. Protein: CAWSVQAFGYTF.

This clone showed up just a few times. V usage is TRBV2 and J usage is TRBJ1-5, with a weak D call TRBD1 (5 bases). The CDR3 has 14 residues. Between the trimmed V and J ends, which lost 6 bases and 0 bases, there was a span of 9 bases. Germline CDR1 is SNHLY and CDR2 is FYNNEI. The CDR3 here is CASRIGASNQPQHF. DNA of the CDR3: TGTGCCAGCAGAATAGGGGCTAGCAATCAGCCCCAGCATTTT.

This clone was detected ten times or more. The chain recombines TRBV6-1 with TRBJ1-5; D is unresolved. Germline V gives CDR1 MNHNS, CDR2 SASEGT. The CDR3 has 18 amino acids. V dropped 1 base and J dropped 3 bases, with 19 bases sitting between them. The CDR3 DNA is TGTGCCAGCAGTGAAGGCAAATGGGAGAGAGCGAACAATCAGCCCCAGCATTTT. Residues: CASSEGKWERANNQPQHF.

The CDR3 DNA sequence: TGTGCCAGTAGTATTACGAGAACCGATTTGAACACTGAAGCTTTCTTT. Amino acids: CASSITRTDLNTEAFF. The chain joins TRBV19 to TRBJ1-1; D remains ambiguous. V gave up 3 bases and J gave up 0 bases, with 14 bases separating them. Germline CDR1 is LNHDA and CDR2 is SQIVND (reference sequence). CDR3 length: 16 amino acids.

Only one count was recorded for this clone. This chain uses TRBV27 with TRBJ2-7; TRBD2 aligns across 7 bases. Germline V gene sequence: CDR1 MNHEY, CDR2 SMNVEV (reference sequence). This CDR3 is 13 amino acids long. V dropped 7 bases and J dropped 5; count of bases not matched to a gene: 8. CDR3 region: CASTRGSRDEQYF. CDR3 in DNA: TGTGCCAGCACCCGCGGGAGTAGGGACGAGCAGTACTTC.

This chain connects TRBV12-3 or TRBV12-4 to TRBJ2-5; D might be TRBD2 (6 bases). This CDR3 region has 13 residues. Trimming took 8 bases from V and 5 from J, leaving 15 bases between them. CDR3 coding DNA: TGTGCCAGCCGCCGGGCCGGAGGGGAGACCCAGTACTTC. Its protein is CASRRAGGETQYF.

The rearrangement joins TRBV9 to TRBJ2-2; possible D gene TRBD1, 5 bases. This CDR3 has 15 residues. The V gene lost 4 bases and the J gene lost 0 bases, with 10 bases spanning the gap. CDR1 and CDR2 from the germline V gene are SGDLS and YYNGEE. The CDR3 reads CASSSRDANTGELFF. The CDR3 nucleotides are TGTGCCAGCAGCAGCAGGGATGCGAACACCGGGGAGCTGTTTTTT.

The chain is built from TRBV5-4 and TRBJ1-1; D call uncertain. The V gene's germline CDR1 is SGHNT and CDR2 YYREEE (reference sequence). This CDR3 is built from 12 residues. Trimming cost V 2 bases and J 1 base, with 3 bases left between them. Here the CDR3 reads CASSFRNTEAFF. The CDR3 DNA reads TGTGCCAGCAGCTTCAGGAACACTGAAGCTTTCTTT.

The CDR3 protein is CASSQLRGVGELFF. The CDR3 coding sequence is TGTGCCAGCAGCCAACTAAGAGGTGTCGGGGAGCTGTTTTTT. The chain joins TRBV14 to TRBJ2-2; no reliable D call. Trimming took off 2 bases at V and 7 bases at J, with 11 bases between the two ends. The CDR3 is made up of 14 amino acids. Germline CDR1 SGHDN, CDR2 FVKESK.

The genes are TRBV3-1 (or the pseudogene TRBV3-2) and TRBJ2-1; 9 nucleotides align to TRBD1. CDR3 length equals 13 residues. CDR1 and CDR2 (germline): LGHDT, YNNKEL (reference sequence). V shed 1 base and J 13 bases; nucleotides not matched to a gene: 5. This CDR3 reads CASSQGWDRDQFF. The CDR3 DNA reads as TGTGCCAGCAGCCAAGGGTGGGACAGGGACCAGTTCTTC.

The chain uses TRBV7-2 and TRBJ2-6; possibly TRBD1 for D (6 bases). This CDR3 is 16 amino acids long. The germline gives CDR1 SGHTA, CDR2 FQGNSA. Trimming removed 3 bases at V and 2 bases at J, with 11 bases between. The CDR3 protein is CASSLLTGTGANVLTF. The DNA of the CDR3 is TGTGCCAGCAGCTTGCTAACAGGGACTGGGGCCAACGTCCTGACTTTC.

The V and J genes are TRBV18 and TRBJ1-5; D is possibly TRBD1 (5 bases). Germline assignment: CDR1 KGHSH and CDR2 LQKENI. V lost 8 bases, J lost 3 bases, and 11 bases lay in between. This CDR3 is built from 13 residues. DNA for the CDR3: TGTGCCAGCGGGGCGAGTAACAATCAGCCCCAGCATTTT. Protein: CASGASNNQPQHF. The entire variable domain, with the rest obtained from reference TRBV18 and TRBJ1-5, is as follows: NAGVMQNPRHLVRRRGQEARLRCSPMKGHSHVYWYRQLPEEGLKFMVYLQKENIIDESGMPKERFSAEFPKEGPSILRIQQVVRGDSAAYFCASGASNNQPQHFGDGTRLSIL.